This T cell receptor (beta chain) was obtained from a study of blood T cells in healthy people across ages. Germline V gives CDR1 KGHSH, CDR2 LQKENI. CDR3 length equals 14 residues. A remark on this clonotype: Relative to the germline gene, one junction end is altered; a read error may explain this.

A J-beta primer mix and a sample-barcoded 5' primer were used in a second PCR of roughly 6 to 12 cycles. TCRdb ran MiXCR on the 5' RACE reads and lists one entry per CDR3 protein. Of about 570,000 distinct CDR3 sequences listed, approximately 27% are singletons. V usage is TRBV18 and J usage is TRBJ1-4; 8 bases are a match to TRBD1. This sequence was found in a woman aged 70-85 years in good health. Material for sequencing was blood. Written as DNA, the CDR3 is TGTGCCAGCTCACCGACAGGGGTTAATGAAAGACTGTTTTTT. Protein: CASSPTGVNERLFF. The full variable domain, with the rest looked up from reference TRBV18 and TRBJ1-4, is NAGVMQNPRHLVRRRGQEARLRCSPMKGHSHVYWYRQLPEEGLKFMVYLQKENIIDESGMPKERFSAEFPKEGPSILRIQQVVRGDSAAYFCASSPTGVNERLFFGSGTQLSVL.